This TCR beta chain was identified in a study of T cell repertoires in cytomegalovirus infection. Study-level findings and limits: Dominating the ex vivo response were HLA-C-restricted CMV-specific TCR beta clonotypes.

This clonotype has more than one count but fewer than ten. Its antigen is undetermined. TCRdb itself ran the reads through MiXCR, one entry per CDR3 protein. The sample lists roughly 720,000 distinct CDR3 sequences, less than 40% occurring once. After removal of 2 bases from V and 0 bases from J, the junction contained 6 bases not matched to a gene. CDR3 length: 16 amino acids. The V gene's germline CDR1 is SNHLY and CDR2 FYNNEI. The chain is built from TRBV2 and TRBJ1-1; 7 nucleotides match TRBD1. The sample was PBMCs. This clonotype was obtained from a human donor in good health (CMV status not recorded). Some clones in this sample may be carry-over from other donors' samples. In DNA form, the CDR3 reads TGTGCCAGCAGTGAATGGCCGGGACAGATGAACACTGAAGCTTTCTTT. Encoded protein: CASSEWPGQMNTEAFF.